The present entry profiles one T cell receptor (beta chain) with its context. Other DNA sequences in the sample encode the same CDR3. This specimen belongs to a study of shared clonotypes between healthy human individuals. The table came from immunoSEQ multiplex PCR; TCRdb's copy has only in-frame clones and leaves some out. Among 2 million to 2.5 million clones listed, 85% to 95% were seen once. The CDR3 totals 11 residues. From germline, CDR1 is LNHDA and CDR2 SQIVND (reference sequence). Trimming cost V 8 bases and J 0 bases, with 2 bases left between them. The receptor's source is a man younger than 30 in good health. Some clones in this sample may be carry-over from other donors' samples. Sequencing used naive CD4+ T cells from PBMCs. Subset: CD45RA+ positively selected. The rearrangement links TRBV19 to TRBJ2-1; D not certain. The CDR3 region has the DNA TGTGCCAGTTCCTCCTACAATGAGCAGTTCTTC. The encoded protein is CASSSYNEQFF.